This TCR beta chain was captured in a study of shared clonotypes between healthy human individuals. The assay was immunoSEQ multiplex PCR, and TCRdb's table has in-frame clones only and misses some. The table shows fewer than 850,000 clones, with 72% occurring only once. Study conclusions and caveats: Sampling covered blood only; tissue repertoires likely differ. Larger estimated richness was generally seen in naive subsets than in memory subsets. At large depth, rarefaction still showed sorted-subset sequencing to be incomplete.

The donor population consisted of healthy HIV-negative adults with no recent acute infections or vaccinations. About this clone itself: Antigen unknown.

The source of this sequence is a woman aged 25 to 39 in good health. The specimen sequenced was memory CD4+ T cells sorted from blood. Specified subset: CD45RA-negative fraction.

The CDR3 here is CASSRGQNTGELFF. Written as DNA, the CDR3 is TGTGCCAGCTCTCGGGGACAGAACACCGGGGAGCTGTTTTTT. This chain links TRBV18 with TRBJ2-2; possibly TRBD1 for D (6 bases). Germline CDR1 is KGHSH and CDR2 is LQKENI. This CDR3 has 14 residues. The V gene lost 6 bases and the J gene lost 1 base, with 9 bases spanning the gap. The full variable domain, rest sourced from reference TRBV18 and TRBJ2-2, is NAGVMQNPRHLVRRRGQEARLRCSPMKGHSHVYWYRQLPEEGLKFMVYLQKENIIDESGMPKERFSAEFPKEGPSILRIQQVVRGDSAAYFCASSRGQNTGELFFGEGSRLTVL.